These 8 T cell receptor beta chains were all obtained from the same sample, sequenced in a study of T cell clonotyping in hematopoietic cell transplantation. Profiling relied on immunoSEQ multiplex PCR, and the TCRdb table lists in-frame clones only, not all of them. Among a few thousand clones listed, under 85% were seen once. The sequencing used peripheral blood mononuclear cells, collected 180 days after allogeneic stem cell transplant. The receptors were sampled from a male patient in his sixties or seventies who had an allogeneic stem cell transplant from an unrelated donor, so T cells may come from the graft donor. Some clones in this sample may be carry-over from other donors' samples.

V usage is TRBV6-5 and J usage is TRBJ2-7; 7 bases are a match to TRBD1. The germline V gene encodes CDR1 MNHEY and CDR2 SVGAGI. Unmatched junction bases numbered 3, after V lost 4 bases and J lost 6 bases. This CDR3 comprises 12 residues. The CDR3 nucleotides read TGTGCCAGCAGTTTCTGGACAGGCGAGCAGTACTTC. Translation gives CASSFWTGEQYF.

This chain uses TRBV6-6 with TRBJ2-5; 13 bases align to TRBD2. The J call may be in error: the DNA end matches TRBJ2-7 better. CDR3 length: 16 residues. Germline V gives CDR1 MNHNY, CDR2 SVGAGI (reference sequence). CDR3 in DNA: TGTGCCAGCAGTTACATCCGACTAGCGGGGGGCTACGAGCAGTACTTC. Protein product: CASSYIRLAGGYEQYF.

The V gene is TRBV9, the J gene TRBJ2-7; 8 nucleotides line up with TRBD1. This CDR3 spans 14 amino acids. V gave up 4 bases and J gave up 6 bases; unmatched junction bases: 9. Germline CDR1 reads SGDLS; CDR2 reads YYNGEE. The CDR3 DNA follows: TGTGCCAGCAGCCCATGGACAGGGACCGGCGAGCAGTACTTC. It encodes CASSPWTGTGEQYF.

This sequence joins TRBV5-4 and TRBJ2-1; D ambiguous. CDR3 length: 16 residues. Germline CDR1 and CDR2: SGHNT and YYREEE (reference sequence). Trimming stripped 2 bases from V and 4 bases from J, with 16 bases between. CDR3 region: CASSFTALGRYNEQFF. CDR3 coding DNA: TGTGCCAGCAGCTTTACCGCCCTGGGCAGGTACAATGAGCAGTTCTTC.

A remark on this clone: A junction end diverges from the germline sequence, so it may reflect a read error. The chain combines TRBV11-2 with TRBJ1-4; TRBD1 aligns across 9 bases. CDR1 and CDR2 (germline): SGHAT, FQNNGV. This CDR3 region has 15 residues. In nucleotides, the CDR3 is TGTGCCAGCAGCTTCGGGACAGGGACTAAGGAAAAACTGTTTTTT. As protein: CASSFGTGTKEKLFF.

The chain combines TRBV28 with TRBJ2-7; TRBD1 matches 10 bases. V lost 5 bases and J lost 6; bases outside the gene matches: 10. Germline CDR1 and CDR2: MDHEN and SYDVKM. The CDR3 loop spans 15 amino acids. The DNA for the CDR3 is TGTGCCAGCAGTCTCCGGGACAGGGGATTGGGCGAGCAGTACTTC. It yields the protein CASSLRDRGLGEQYF.

This chain links TRBV7-2 with TRBJ1-2; 9 bases match TRBD1. V was clipped by 5 bases and J by 6 bases; unmatched bases: 10. The CDR3 consists of 15 residues. Per the germline V gene, CDR1 is SGHTA and CDR2 is FQGNSA. CDR3 DNA sequence: TGTGCCAGCAGCCACTCCGTCGGACAGGGGCATGGCTACACCTTC. Residues: CASSHSVGQGHGYTF.

The rearrangement uses TRBV5-6 and TRBJ2-6; D ambiguous. There are 16 residues in the CDR3. Trimming left V 1 base short and J 0 bases short, with 8 bases between. The germline CDR1 and CDR2 sequences are SGHDT and YYEEEE. CDR3 coding DNA: TGTGCCAGCAGCTTGCCCCTGCTCTCTGGGGCCAACGTCCTGACTTTC. Residues: CASSLPLLSGANVLTF.